The 29 T cell receptor beta chains listed next were all sequenced from one sample in a study of T-cell reconstitution after alpha-beta-depleted transplantation in children (TCRdb year 2016). What this sample's treatment or condition label stands for: allogeneic hematopoietic cell transplantation with graft depleted of TCRalphabeta T cells and CD19 B cells. The library came from PCR. Sequenced on an Illumina HiSeq 2500. TCR libraries were prepared with molecular barcoding, using unique molecular identifiers to normalize TCRbeta repertoire quantification. TCRdb reworked the public reads: Q25 trimming with fastp, MiXCR clone assembly, productive beta chains retained. All rows with the same CDR3 protein become a single entry with the most common DNA and genes. This sample lists about 260,000 distinct CDR3 sequences; roughly 10% were detected once. The ten largest clones capture roughly a quarter of the sample.

The sample consisted of peripheral blood, taken 180 days after TCRalphabeta/CD19-depleted stem cell transplant. These receptors came from a male patient aged 2 to 10 who had a stem cell transplant for chronic granulomatous disease, so the T cells may come from the graft donor.

This clonotype was observed many times. The genes are TRBV7-2 and TRBJ2-5; TRBD1 aligns across 7 bases. The CDR3 runs to 13 residues. Germline CDR1 is SGHTA and CDR2 is FQGNSA. Trimming at V came to 5 bases and at J to 8 bases, leaving 8 bases not matched to a gene. In DNA, the CDR3 is TGTGCCAGCAGCCCCGAGGACAGGTCTACCCAGTACTTC. Its protein product is CASSPEDRSTQYF.

This chain joins TRBV5-8 and TRBJ2-4; possible D gene TRBD2, 6 bases. V shed 4 bases and J shed 1 base, with 15 bases lying between them. In germline, CDR1 is SGHTS, CDR2 YDEGEE. The CDR3 contains 16 residues. This CDR3 is CASSPQRAGAKNIQYF. The CDR3 nucleotides are TGTGCCAGCAGCCCACAGCGGGCGGGCGCCAAAAACATTCAGTACTTC.

This clonotype was seen repeatedly, ten times or more. The rearrangement links TRBV7-6 to TRBJ2-2, with 14 bases matching TRBD2. Germline V gene sequence: CDR1 SGHVS, CDR2 FNYEAQ. After removal of 1 base from V and 5 bases from J, the junction contained 6 bases not matched to a gene. The CDR3 sequence is 18 residues long. CDR3 nucleotides: TGTGCCAGCAGCTTAGGACTAGCGGGAGGGCCGCGGACCGGGGAGCTGTTTTTT. Translation: CASSLGLAGGPRTGELFF.

Only a few counts were recorded for this clonotype. This chain links TRBV19 with TRBJ2-7; 9 bases align to TRBD2. The junction had 5 bases not matched to a gene; V was cut back by 5 bases and J by 0 bases. Germline assignment: CDR1 LNHDA and CDR2 SQIVND (reference sequence). The CDR3 has 15 residues. The DNA of the CDR3 is TGTGCCAGTAGTCGATCTAGCGGGGACTCCTACGAGCAGTACTTC. Protein: CASSRSSGDSYEQYF. Together with reference TRBV19 and TRBJ2-7, the CDR3 gives the full variable domain: DGGITQSPKYLFRKEGQNVTLSCEQNLNHDAMYWYRQDPGQGLRLIYYSQIVNDFQKGDIAEGYSVSREKKESFPLTVTSAQKNPTAFYLCASSRSSGDSYEQYFGPGTRLTVT.

This clonotype was counted only a few times. This chain connects TRBV7-2 to TRBJ2-3, with TRBD2 identical over 10 bases. CDR3 length: 19 residues. Unmatched junction bases numbered 19, after V lost 6 bases and J lost 4 bases. Germline V CDR1 and CDR2: SGHTA, FQGNSA. In nucleotides, the CDR3 is TGTGCCAGCAGAGCGAGCGGGAGGGCCAGACAGTACACAGCAGATACGCAGTATTTT. It is translated as CASRASGRARQYTADTQYF.

This clonotype was counted many times. The chain recombines TRBV11-2 with TRBJ2-1, with D hard to call. From germline, CDR1 is SGHAT and CDR2 FQNNGV. V was trimmed by 2 bases and J by 9 bases, leaving 11 bases between them. The CDR3 spans 13 residues. CDR3 nucleotide sequence: TGTGCCAGCAGCTTATTACTGACTGGTGAGCAGTTCTTC. Translated: CASSLLLTGEQFF.

In this sample, this clonotype turned up many times. J is TRBJ2-2 and V is TRBV7-2; no clear D gene. Germline CDR1 reads SGHTA; CDR2 reads FQGNSA. The germline V and J ends were trimmed by 1 base and 1 base, with 10 bases remaining between them. The CDR3 spans 16 residues. The CDR3, as DNA: TGTGCCAGCAGCTTAGGTTCTAGGTGGAACACCGGGGAGCTGTTTTTT. Translated, it gives CASSLGSRWNTGELFF.

The chain employs TRBV5-4 and TRBJ2-1; 12 positions agree with TRBD2. With V trimmed by 4 bases and J by 3 bases, 5 bases remained unmatched. The germline V gene encodes CDR1 SGHNT and CDR2 YYREEE (reference sequence). The CDR3 contains 16 residues. The CDR3 bases are TGTGCCAGCAGCCCGGGACTAGCGGGCGTCTACAATGAGCAGTTCTTC. As protein: CASSPGLAGVYNEQFF.

This clonotype has at least ten counts. The rearrangement uses TRBV7-8 and TRBJ2-7, with no clear D. The CDR3 sequence is 14 residues long. Germline V gives CDR1 SGHVS, CDR2 FQNEAQ. Between the trimmed V and J ends, which lost 2 bases and 4 bases, there was a span of 12 bases. Here the CDR3 reads CASSLYGKGYEQYF. CDR3 DNA sequence: TGTGCCAGCAGCTTATACGGCAAGGGTTACGAGCAGTACTTC.

This clonotype is a singleton in its sample. Just one base apart from a much larger clone, this may be a read error. The chain links TRBV6-1 to TRBJ2-7; no reliable D call. The CDR3 has 13 residues. CDR1 MNHNS and CDR2 SASEGT come from the germline V gene. CDR3 nucleotide sequence: TGTGCCAGCAGCCCGGGCCCCAACGTCGAGCAGTCCTTC. Its translation: CASSPGPNVEQSF.

Comment on this clonotype: A much larger clone lies one base from this, so it may be a read error. The chain has TRBV20-1 and TRBJ1-5, with D maybe TRBD1 (5 bases). CDR3 length: 16 residues. Germline loops: CDR1 DFQATT, CDR2 SNEGSKA (reference sequence). The DNA for the CDR3 is TGCAGTGCTAGAGGGGCAGGGAAAACTAGCAATCGGCCCCAGCATTTT. Translating it yields CSARGAGKTSNRPQHF.

Worth noting for this clonotype: The junction shows a germline mismatch at one end, possibly a read error. This chain joins TRBV13 and TRBJ2-3; 9 bases agree with TRBD2. Germline lookup yields CDR1 PRHDT and CDR2 FYEKMQ (reference sequence). CDR3 length: 15 residues. The CDR3 loop reads CASSSPPSGTYTLYF. For the CDR3, the DNA is TGTGCCAGCAGCTCCCCCCCTAGCGGGACTTATACGCTGTATTTT.

This clonotype showed up many times. This chain joins TRBV12-3 or TRBV12-4 and TRBJ1-5; 9 nucleotides align to TRBD1. The CDR3 sequence is 14 residues long. The J segment lost 4 bases and the V segment lost 4 bases, leaving 2 bases of the junction unmatched. The CDR3 DNA reads as TGTGCCAGCAGTTCAGGGACAGGGAATCAGCCCCAGCATTTT. It specifies CASSSGTGNQPQHF.

This clonotype was seen at least ten times. This chain connects TRBV18 to TRBJ2-3; no firm D call. The length of the CDR3 is 14 residues. The V end was cut by 6 bases, the J end by 2 bases, with 12 bases between. The germline gives CDR1 KGHSH, CDR2 LQKENI. The CDR3 region has the DNA TGTGCCAGCTCTCTGGGCGCGCACACAGATACGCAGTATTTT. This sequence encodes CASSLGAHTDTQYF.

This clonotype has a count of ten or more. CDR3 region: CSARARVSYNEQFF. CDR3 bases: TGCAGTGCTAGGGCTAGGGTCTCCTACAATGAGCAGTTCTTC. The rearrangement joins TRBV20-1 to TRBJ2-1; D not certain. Between the trimmed V and J ends, which lost 3 bases and 0 bases, there was a span of 9 bases. The CDR3 is 14 residues long. Germline V gives CDR1 DFQATT, CDR2 SNEGSKA (reference sequence).

This clonotype has a count of ten or more. The chain links TRBV28 to TRBJ2-2; D is unresolved. Germline CDR1 is MDHEN and CDR2 is SYDVKM. The CDR3 runs 13 residues. The V end lost 11 bases, the J end lost 1 base, and 11 bases lay between the germline ends. The chain's CDR3 is CALLGVNTGELFF. CDR3 nucleotides: TGTGCCCTCCTTGGGGTGAACACCGGGGAGCTGTTTTTT.

This clonotype was seen many times. The chain is built from TRBV24-1 and TRBJ1-2, with 9 bases lining up with TRBD1. The V and J ends lost 2 bases and 7 bases, in that order; junction bases with no gene match: 7. The germline V gene encodes CDR1 KGHDR and CDR2 SFDVKD. CDR3 length: 15 residues. The CDR3 bases are TGTGCCACCAGTGATTACCGAACAGGGGGCGGTGGCTACACCTTC. Protein: CATSDYRTGGGGYTF.

The table lists this clonotype with many counts. The chain couples TRBV10-3 to TRBJ1-1; possibly TRBD1 for D (5 bases). This CDR3 is 11 amino acids long. The germline V and J ends were trimmed by 6 bases and 11 bases, with 13 bases remaining between them. CDR1 is ENHRY, CDR2 SYGVKD, per germline. Here the CDR3 DNA reads TGTGCCATCAGGGAGACAGCGGTGGCTTTCTTT. Amino acid sequence: CAIRETAVAFF.

This clonotype was counted at least ten times. The chain has TRBV20-1 and TRBJ2-1, with 7 positions matching TRBD2. From germline, CDR1 is DFQATT and CDR2 SNEGSKA (reference sequence). The V segment lost 4 bases and the J segment 5 bases; nucleotides outside the gene matches: 14. This CDR3 has 16 amino acids. The CDR3 spells CSAIPAGRSINNEQFF. CDR3 bases: TGCAGTGCTATACCAGCGGGAAGATCTATCAACAATGAGCAGTTCTTC.

Many counts were recorded for this clonotype. The chain has TRBV6-2 or TRBV6-3 and TRBJ2-1, with 7 nucleotides matching TRBD2. Germline V CDR1 and CDR2: MNHEY, SVGEGT. The V segment lost 7 bases and the J segment 5 bases; nucleotides outside the gene matches: 5. This CDR3 is 13 amino acids long. CDR3 sequence (DNA): TGTGCCAGCAAGGCTAGCGGAGACAATGAGCAGTTCTTC. Its translation is CASKASGDNEQFF.

Ten or more counts support this clonotype. The chain links TRBV28 to TRBJ1-1, with 7 bases identical to TRBD1. This CDR3 is 11 amino acids long. V was pared by 7 bases and J by 10 bases, with 6 bases of the junction left unmatched. CDR1 is MDHEN, CDR2 SYDVKM, per germline. The CDR3 spells CASTGTAGAFF. CDR3 in DNA: TGTGCCAGCACTGGGACAGCGGGAGCTTTCTTT. The full variable domain, in which reference TRBV28 and TRBJ1-1 provide the parts outside the CDR3, is DVKVTQSSRYLVKRTGEKVFLECVQDMDHENMFWYRQDPGLGLRLIYFSYDVKMKEKGDIPEGYSVSREKKERFSLILESASTNQTSMYLCASTGTAGAFFGQGTRLTVV.

Ten or more counts support this clonotype. The V gene is TRBV12-3 or TRBV12-4, the J gene TRBJ2-1; 9 bases match TRBD2. This CDR3 comprises 11 residues. Trimming at V came to 5 bases and at J to 16 bases, leaving 6 bases not matched to a gene. Here the CDR3 reads CASSAGTSPFF. For the CDR3, the DNA is TGTGCCAGCAGTGCCGGGACTAGCCCCTTCTTC.

This clonotype was counted between two and nine times. Compared with germline, one end of the junction differs, possibly owing to a read error. The rearrangement links TRBV20-1 to TRBJ2-5; D may correspond to TRBD1 or TRBD2 (5 bases each). This CDR3 has 17 residues. Germline CDR1 and CDR2: DFQATT and SNEGSKA (reference sequence). CDR3 DNA sequence: TGCTGTGCTAGACCGCCATCACCGGGACGGACCCAAGAGACCCAGTACTTC. Protein product: CCARPPSPGRTQETQYF.

About this clonotype itself: It may be a read error: a sequence one base away is much more abundant. This rearrangement joins TRBV5-1 to TRBJ2-3; D is possibly TRBD1 (5 bases). The end of the DNA aligns better with TRBJ1-5, so the J call may be wrong. The CDR3 consists of 18 residues. Germline assignment: CDR1 SGHRS and CDR2 YFSETQ. CDR3 in amino acids: CASSLGQIGAFSTDTQHF. The CDR3 region has the DNA TGCGCCAGCAGCTTGGGACAGATTGGTGCTTTTAGCACAGATACGCAGCATTTT.

On this clonotype itself: Just one base apart from a much larger clone, this may be a read error. The chain joins TRBV16 to TRBJ1-1; no reliable D call. V shed 0 bases and J shed 5 bases, with 13 bases lying between them. The germline CDR1 and CDR2 sequences are KGHSY and FQNENV. The CDR3 has 15 residues. CDR3 sequence (DNA): TGTGCCAGCAGCCAATCGAGGTTAAGGCGGACTGAAGCTTTCTTT. Protein: CASSQSRLRRTEAFF.

This clonotype was observed a handful of times. CDR3 DNA sequence: TGTGCCAGCTCACAGGGACTAGCGGGGCTACGGGAGCAGTACTTC. Its protein is CASSQGLAGLREQYF. V and J are TRBV18 and TRBJ2-7; 13 nucleotides line up with TRBD2. Germline V gene sequence: CDR1 KGHSH, CDR2 LQKENI. With 4 bases clipped from V and 7 bases from J, the junction kept 7 bases outside the gene matches. The CDR3 runs 15 residues.

In its sample, this clonotype was seen many times. CDR3 in DNA: TGCGCCAGCAGCTGGACAGGGCGCCTCCAAGAGACCCAGTACTTC. It encodes CASSWTGRLQETQYF. V usage is TRBV5-1 and J usage is TRBJ2-5; 8 nucleotides align to TRBD1. Germline V gene data show CDR1 as SGHRS and CDR2 as YFSETQ. V shed 3 bases, J shed 1 base, and the junction held 5 bases outside the gene matches. This CDR3 has 15 residues.

In its sample, this clonotype was seen many times. The V call is TRBV7-8, the J call TRBJ2-7; 7 nucleotides line up with TRBD1. The CDR3 is 15 residues long. CDR1 is SGHVS, CDR2 FQNEAQ, per germline. The V segment lost 4 bases and the J segment 1 base; nucleotides outside the gene matches: 7. The CDR3 DNA reads as TGTGCCAGCAGCTCCGACAGGGCGGTGTCCTACGAGCAGTACTTC. Translation: CASSSDRAVSYEQYF.

This clonotype was observed a few times. The chain carries TRBV7-9 and TRBJ2-1; 16 positions agree with TRBD2. Germline V gives CDR1 SEHNR, CDR2 FQNEAQ (reference sequence). The length of the CDR3 is 16 residues. The V and J ends lost 2 bases and 8 bases, in that order; junction bases with no gene match: 3. The CDR3 sequence: CASSLSGTSGRDEQFF. In DNA form, the CDR3 reads TGTGCCAGCAGCTTATCAGGGACTAGCGGGAGGGATGAGCAGTTCTTC.